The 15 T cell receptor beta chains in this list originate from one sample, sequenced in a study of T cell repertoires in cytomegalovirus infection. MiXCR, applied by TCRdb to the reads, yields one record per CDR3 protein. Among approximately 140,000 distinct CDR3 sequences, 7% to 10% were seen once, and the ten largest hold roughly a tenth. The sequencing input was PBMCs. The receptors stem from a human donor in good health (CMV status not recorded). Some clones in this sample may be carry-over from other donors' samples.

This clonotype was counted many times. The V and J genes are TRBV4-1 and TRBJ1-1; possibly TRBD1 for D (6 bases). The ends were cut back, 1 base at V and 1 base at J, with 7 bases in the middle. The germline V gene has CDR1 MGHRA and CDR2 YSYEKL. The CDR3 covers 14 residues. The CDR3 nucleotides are TGCGCCAGCAGCCAAGGAGGGGGGAACACTGAAGCTTTCTTT. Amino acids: CASSQGGGNTEAFF.

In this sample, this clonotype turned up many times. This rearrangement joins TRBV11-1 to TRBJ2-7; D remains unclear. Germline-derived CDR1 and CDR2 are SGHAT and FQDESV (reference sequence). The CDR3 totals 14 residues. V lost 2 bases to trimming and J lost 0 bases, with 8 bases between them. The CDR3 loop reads CASSLRAASYEQYF. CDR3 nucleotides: TGTGCCAGCAGCTTAAGAGCAGCCTCCTACGAGCAGTACTTC. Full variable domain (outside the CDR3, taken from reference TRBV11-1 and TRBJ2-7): EAEVAQSPRYKITEKSQAVAFWCDPISGHATLYWYRQILGQGPELLVQFQDESVVDDSQLPKDRFSAERLKGVDSTLKIQPAELGDSAMYLCASSLRAASYEQYFGPGTRLTVT.

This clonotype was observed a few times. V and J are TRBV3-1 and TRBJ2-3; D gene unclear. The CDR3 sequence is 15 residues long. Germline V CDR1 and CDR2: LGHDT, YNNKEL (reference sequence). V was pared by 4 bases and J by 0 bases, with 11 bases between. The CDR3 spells CASSLRLVSTDTQYF. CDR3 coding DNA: TGTGCCAGCAGCCTTAGACTCGTTAGCACAGATACGCAGTATTTT.

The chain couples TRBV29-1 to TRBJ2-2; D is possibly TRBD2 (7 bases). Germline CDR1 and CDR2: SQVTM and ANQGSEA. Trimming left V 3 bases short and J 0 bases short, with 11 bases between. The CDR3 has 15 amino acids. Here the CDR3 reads CSVELGGANTGELFF. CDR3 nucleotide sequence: TGCAGCGTTGAGCTAGGGGGGGCGAACACCGGGGAGCTGTTTTTT.

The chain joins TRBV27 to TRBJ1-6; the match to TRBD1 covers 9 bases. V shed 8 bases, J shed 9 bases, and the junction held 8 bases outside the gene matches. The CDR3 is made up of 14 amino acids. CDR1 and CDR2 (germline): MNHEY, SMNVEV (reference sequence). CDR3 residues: CASGQGQGSSPLHF. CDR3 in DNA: TGTGCCAGCGGCCAGGGACAGGGAAGTTCACCCCTCCACTTT.

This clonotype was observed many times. The CDR3 coding sequence is TGTGCCAGCAGTTTTCCGGGATACAATGAGCAGTTCTTC. Protein product: CASSFPGYNEQFF. V is TRBV12-3 or TRBV12-4 and J is TRBJ2-1; tentative D call: TRBD2 (5 bases). The CDR3 has 13 residues. Trimming pared 3 bases from V and 4 bases from J, leaving 7 bases between.

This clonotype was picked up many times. The CDR3: CASSPPTGFTDTQYF. The CDR3, as DNA: TGTGCCAGCAGTCCACCGACAGGGTTCACAGATACGCAGTATTTT. The genes are TRBV12-3 or TRBV12-4 and TRBJ2-3; 7 nucleotides agree with TRBD1. V lost 5 bases, J lost 2 bases, and 7 bases stayed unmatched. This CDR3 contains 15 residues.

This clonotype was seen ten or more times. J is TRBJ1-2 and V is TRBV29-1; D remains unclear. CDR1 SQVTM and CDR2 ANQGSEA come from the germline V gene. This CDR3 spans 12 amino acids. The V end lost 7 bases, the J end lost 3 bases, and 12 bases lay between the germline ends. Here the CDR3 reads CSARLQDYGYTF. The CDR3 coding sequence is TGCAGCGCCCGACTCCAGGACTATGGCTACACCTTC.

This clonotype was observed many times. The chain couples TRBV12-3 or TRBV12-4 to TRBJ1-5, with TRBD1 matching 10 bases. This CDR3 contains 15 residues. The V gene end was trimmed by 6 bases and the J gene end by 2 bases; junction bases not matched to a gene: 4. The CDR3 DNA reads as TGTGCCAGCAGCCGGACAGGGGGTGGCAATCAGCCCCAGCATTTT. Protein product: CASSRTGGGNQPQHF.

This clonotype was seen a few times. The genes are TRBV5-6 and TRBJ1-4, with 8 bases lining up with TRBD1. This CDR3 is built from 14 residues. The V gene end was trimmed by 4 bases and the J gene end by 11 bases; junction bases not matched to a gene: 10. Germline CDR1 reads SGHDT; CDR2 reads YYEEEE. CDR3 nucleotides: TGTGCCAGCAGCCCAGGACAGGGTATAGAGAAACTGTTTTTT. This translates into CASSPGQGIEKLFF.

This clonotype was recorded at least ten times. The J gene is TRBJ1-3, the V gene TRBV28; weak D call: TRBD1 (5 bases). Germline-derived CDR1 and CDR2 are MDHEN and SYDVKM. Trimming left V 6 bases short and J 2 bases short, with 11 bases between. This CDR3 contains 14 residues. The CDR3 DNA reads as TGTGCCAGCAGCCCTGGGACGGCTGGAAACACCATATATTTT. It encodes CASSPGTAGNTIYF.

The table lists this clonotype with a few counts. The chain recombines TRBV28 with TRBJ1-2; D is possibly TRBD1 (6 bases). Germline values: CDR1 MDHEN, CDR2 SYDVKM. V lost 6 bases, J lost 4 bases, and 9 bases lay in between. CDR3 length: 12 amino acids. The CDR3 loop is CASRQGLYGYTF. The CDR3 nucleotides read TGTGCCAGCAGGCAGGGGCTCTATGGCTACACCTTC.

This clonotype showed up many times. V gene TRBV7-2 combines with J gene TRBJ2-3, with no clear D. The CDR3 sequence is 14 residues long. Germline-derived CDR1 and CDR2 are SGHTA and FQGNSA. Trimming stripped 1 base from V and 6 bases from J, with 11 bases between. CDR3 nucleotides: TGTGCCAGCAGCTTAGACTGGGGTGCGGATACGCAGTATTTT. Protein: CASSLDWGADTQYF. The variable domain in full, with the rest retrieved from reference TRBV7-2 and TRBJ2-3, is GAGVSQSPSNKVTEKGKDVELRCDPISGHTALYWYRQSLGQGLEFLIYFQGNSAPDKSGLPSDRFSAERTGGSVSTLTIQRTQQEDSAVYLCASSLDWGADTQYFGPGTRLTVL.

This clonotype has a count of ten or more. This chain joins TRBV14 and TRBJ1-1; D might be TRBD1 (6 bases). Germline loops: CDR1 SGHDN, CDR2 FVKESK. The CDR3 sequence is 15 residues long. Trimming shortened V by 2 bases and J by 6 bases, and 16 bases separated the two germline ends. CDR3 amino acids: CASSQTGKVGSEAFF. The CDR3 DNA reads TGTGCCAGCAGCCAAACAGGGAAGGTCGGATCTGAAGCTTTCTTT. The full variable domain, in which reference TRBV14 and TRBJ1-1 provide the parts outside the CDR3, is EAGVTQFPSHSVIEKGQTVTLRCDPISGHDNLYWYRRVMGKEIKFLLHFVKESKQDESGMPNNRFLAERTGGTYSTLKVQPAELEDSGVYFCASSQTGKVGSEAFFGQGTRLTVV.

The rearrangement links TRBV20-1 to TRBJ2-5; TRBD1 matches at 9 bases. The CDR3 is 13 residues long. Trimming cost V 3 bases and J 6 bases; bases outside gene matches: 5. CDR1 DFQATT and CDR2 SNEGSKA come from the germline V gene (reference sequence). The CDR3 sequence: CSASGQGRKTQYF. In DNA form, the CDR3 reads TGCAGTGCTAGTGGACAGGGGCGGAAGACCCAGTACTTC.